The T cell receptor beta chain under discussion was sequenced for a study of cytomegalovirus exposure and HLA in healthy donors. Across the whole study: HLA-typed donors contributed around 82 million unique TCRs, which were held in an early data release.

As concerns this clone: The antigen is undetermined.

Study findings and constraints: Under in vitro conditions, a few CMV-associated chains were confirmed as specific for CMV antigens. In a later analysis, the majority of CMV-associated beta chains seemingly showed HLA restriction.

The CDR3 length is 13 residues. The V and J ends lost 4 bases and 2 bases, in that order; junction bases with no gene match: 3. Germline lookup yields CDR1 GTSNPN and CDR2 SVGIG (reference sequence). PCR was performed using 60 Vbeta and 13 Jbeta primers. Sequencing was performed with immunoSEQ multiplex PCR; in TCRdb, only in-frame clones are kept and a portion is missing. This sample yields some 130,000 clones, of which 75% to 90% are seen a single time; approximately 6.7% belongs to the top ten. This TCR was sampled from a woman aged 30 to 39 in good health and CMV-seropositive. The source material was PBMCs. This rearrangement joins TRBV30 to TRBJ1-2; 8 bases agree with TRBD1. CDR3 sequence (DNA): TGTGCCTGGAAAAGACAGGGGAACTATGGCTACACCTTC. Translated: CAWKRQGNYGYTF.